This TCR beta chain was identified during a study of T cell changes during pregnancy in multiple sclerosis. TCRdb keeps only in-frame clones here, not all; method: immunoSEQ multiplex PCR. This table has some 95,000 clones, 85% to 95% appearing once. The CDR3 extends over 15 amino acids. V lost 7 bases and J lost 4; bases outside the gene matches: 12. Germline CDR1 and CDR2: SGHTA and FQGNSA. Specimen: peripheral blood, collected in the first trimester of pregnancy. The source of this sequence is a female donor with multiple sclerosis, enrolled in a pregnancy study. The V and J genes are TRBV7-2 and TRBJ2-7, with 8 bases matching TRBD1. DNA for the CDR3: TGTGCCAGCATTCAGCGGACAGGGCGTTTTTACGAGCAGTACTTC. Translated: CASIQRTGRFYEQYF.